This T cell receptor (beta chain) is from a study of T cells after yellow fever vaccination (dated by TCRdb to the late 2010s). Background on the whole study: The SMART-Seq v4 Ultra Low Input RNA kit was used to prepare libraries from fractions with low cell numbers. To follow T-cell clones before and after primary and booster YFV17D yellow fever vaccination, bulk TCR alpha and beta repertoires were sequenced over time. Two healthy male donors made up the cohort, one aged 18 to 30 years and the other aged 30 to 40 years. Blood was drawn at multiple timepoints before and after primary and secondary immunization, with bulk PBMC replicates and cell subsets isolated.

This specimen's treatment or condition label, interpreted: live attenuated yellow fever vaccine strain. Two biological replicates of bulk PBMCs were collected at each blood-draw timepoint. A standard Ficoll-Paque protocol was used to isolate PBMCs from peripheral blood. TriZol was used to extract RNA from bulk PBMCs, from CD4 and CD8 fractions, and from dextramer-positive and dextramer-negative fractions. TCR cDNA was synthesized by 5'RACE template switching, which introduced a universal primer site and unique molecular identifiers. Priming of cDNA synthesis was performed from both the TCR alpha and TCR beta constant segments. Two PCR steps were used to amplify libraries, with sample barcodes and sequencing adapters being added in the second step. Sequencing of the libraries was done on either Illumina HiSeq 2500 (2x100 bp) or NovaSeq (2x150 bp). The study's processing was this. Reads were demultiplexed and collapsed into UMI consensus sequences with MIGEC, and V(D)J alignment was performed with MiXCR. Using edgeR on replicate PBMC samples, clonotypes were called vaccine-responding if FDR was below 0.01 and the log2 fold change was above 5 up to day 15. CD4 or CD8 identity was assigned to each bulk clonotype according to whether the clonotype was present at higher abundance in the sequenced CD4 repertoire or the sequenced CD8 repertoire. Clones were called with MiXCR by TCRdb after fastp trimmed the public reads at Q25, and only in-frame beta chains were retained. A single entry per CDR3 protein holds the most common genes and DNA from its merged rows. These V and J calls derive from TCRdb rather than the authors' analysis. Present in this sample are 350,000 to 450,000 distinct CDR3 sequences, 6.2% of which were seen just once. The biggest ten clones account for about 15% of the sample.

The junction shows trimming of 5 bases on V and 6 bases on J, plus 22 bases between the germline ends. Inclusive of the bounding cysteine and phenylalanine, the CDR3 is 17 residues long. Here the CDR3 DNA is all that survives: 51 bases in frame from base 1. Overall study outcomes, separate from this receptor: A small share of clonotypes occurred in both CD4 and CD8 compartments, likely arising from convergent recombination. Most clones expanded after primary vaccination (roughly 96% of CD4 and around 88% of CD8) were re-detected after the booster, suggesting that broad memory maintenance occurred. Compared with the primary T-cell response, the secondary T-cell response was faster but weaker, reaching its peak on day 5 rather than on day 15. Computational filtering was required because FACS-sorted repertoires could contain abundant contaminating clonotypes from the bulk population. Only two donors were included in the study, so the extent to which the findings can be generalized is limited.

This clonotype showed up just a few times. Its antigen has not been determined. There are no base qualities to consult, and no much larger clone falls within one base. The sequence joins TRBV12-3 or TRBV12-4 to TRBJ2-2; the D gene is possibly TRBD2, with 5 bases matching. The receptor comes from a man aged 25 to 45 who received the YFV17D yellow fever vaccine. Specimen: PBMCs, collected 5 days after the yellow fever booster vaccination. The DNA is TGTGCCAGCAGTCCCTTCTTGGGAGTAACGTCCCCCGGGGAGCTGTTTTTT. It translates to CASSPFLGVTSPGELFF.